This T cell receptor (beta chain) was documented in a study of T cell repertoires in cytomegalovirus infection. Overall study findings and caveats: Summed frequency of shared TCR beta families picked out CMV carriers who also had the relevant HLA.

The CDR3 runs to 14 residues. J lost 1 base, V lost 8 bases, and 4 bases had no gene match. The germline CDR1 and CDR2 sequences are SGHTA and FQGTGA. Remarks on this clonotype: Its antigen is as yet unknown.

TCRdb reprocessed the reads with MiXCR, giving one entry per CDR3 protein. In the table there are 150,000 to 160,000 distinct CDR3 sequences, less than 25% of which are singletons. Sequenced input: PBMCs. The TCR sequence derives from a human donor in good health (CMV status not recorded). Some clones in this sample may be carry-over from other donors' samples. The chain couples TRBV7-3 to TRBJ2-3; 9 bases agree with TRBD2. The CDR3 sequence: CASRAGGGTDTQYF. The CDR3 bases are TGTGCCAGCCGCGCGGGAGGGGGCACAGATACGCAGTATTTT.